The source of this T cell receptor (beta chain) is a study of blood T cell repertoires in COVID-19. Libraries were prepared by immunoSEQ multiplex PCR; TCRdb keeps only in-frame clonotypes and omits some of them. The repertoire holds about 74,000 clones, with about 83% as singletons. This CDR3 contains 13 residues. CDR1 and CDR2 from the germline V gene are SGHRS and YFSETQ. The V end lost 6 bases, the J end lost 3 bases, and 9 bases lay between the germline ends. The sample was peripheral blood. This TCR came from a man aged 65-85 years with acute or convalescent COVID-19. The V gene is TRBV5-1, the J gene TRBJ1-4; D is uncertain. The CDR3 protein is CASKQAPNEKLFF. The DNA of the CDR3 is TGCGCCAGCAAGCAGGCGCCTAATGAAAAACTGTTTTTT.